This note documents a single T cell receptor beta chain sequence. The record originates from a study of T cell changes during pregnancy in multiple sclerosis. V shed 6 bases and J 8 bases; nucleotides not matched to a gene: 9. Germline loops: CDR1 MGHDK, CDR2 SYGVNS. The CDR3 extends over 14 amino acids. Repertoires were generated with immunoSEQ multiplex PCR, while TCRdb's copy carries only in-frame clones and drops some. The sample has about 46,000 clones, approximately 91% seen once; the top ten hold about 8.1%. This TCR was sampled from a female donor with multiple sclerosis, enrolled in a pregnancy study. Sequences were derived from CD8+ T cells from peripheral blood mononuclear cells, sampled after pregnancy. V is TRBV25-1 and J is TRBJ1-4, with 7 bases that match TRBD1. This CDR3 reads CASSHRGGEEKLFF. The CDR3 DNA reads TGTGCCAGCAGCCACAGGGGAGGAGAGGAAAAACTGTTTTTT.